A selection of T cell receptor beta chains follows, all from one sample in a study of siplizumab effects on memory and regulatory T cells. The method was immunoSEQ multiplex PCR; TCRdb's version includes in-frame clones alone and lacks a portion of them. The table records 85,000 to 90,000 clones, 75% to 90% of them present only once. The sample consisted of CD4+ T cells sorted from blood. The receptors shown here come from a human donor in good health. CDR3s include the opening cysteine and the closing phenylalanine or tryptophan. D genes are given only for firm matches. Clone size is not always given. Where it is, it says once, few, many or a class for expanded clones.

size	J	V	D	CDR3	DNA
.	TRBJ2-5	TRBV18	.	CASSPWGKETQYF	TGTGCCAGCTCACCGTGGGGGAAAGAGACCCAGTACTTC
.	TRBJ2-5	TRBV11-3	.	CASSSNPRTAQETQYF	TGTGCCAGCAGCTCAAACCCCCGGACAGCACAAGAGACCCAGTACTTC
.	TRBJ2-3	TRBV28	.	CASSLLGRSTDTQYF	TGTGCCAGCAGTCTACTAGGGAGAAGCACAGATACGCAGTATTTT
.	TRBJ2-5	TRBV2	.	CASSGRGETQYF	TGTGCCAGCAGTGGGAGGGGAGAGACCCAGTACTTC
.	TRBJ1-2	TRBV11-3	.	CASSFSVDRLYGYTF	TGTGCCAGCAGCTTTTCTGTCGACAGGCTCTATGGCTACACCTTC
.	TRBJ2-1	TRBV2	.	CASSESRRGGDEQFF	TGTGCCAGCAGTGAATCTAGGCGGGGCGGCGATGAGCAGTTCTTC
.	TRBJ2-1	TRBV11-2	.	CASSPTPGIFNNEQFF	TGTGCCAGCAGCCCGACTCCGGGGATCTTTAACAATGAGCAGTTCTTC
once	TRBJ2-2	TRBV19	TRBD2	CASRASGYTGELFF	TGTGCCAGTAGGGCTAGCGGGTACACCGGGGAGCTGTTTTTT
.	TRBJ1-1	TRBV5-6	TRBD1	CASRYYRGRVTEAFF	TGTGCCAGCAGGTACTACAGGGGGCGGGTCACTGAAGCTTTCTTT
.	TRBJ1-5	TRBV28	.	CASRRDKGNQPQHF	TGTGCCAGCAGGCGGGACAAGGGCAATCAGCCCCAGCATTTT
.	TRBJ1-1	TRBV6-5	.	CASSSSIGIPEAFF	TGTGCCAGCAGTTCCAGCATAGGGATCCCTGAAGCTTTCTTT
.	TRBJ1-1	TRBV18	.	CASSPRARGTEAFF	TGTGCCAGCTCACCTCGAGCCAGAGGGACTGAAGCTTTCTTT
once	TRBJ2-5	TRBV4-2	.	CASSLSSDQETQYF	TGTGCCAGCAGCCTTTCGTCCGATCAAGAGACCCAGTACTTC
.	TRBJ2-7	TRBV7-9	.	CASSLARGRFHEQYF	TGTGCCAGCAGCTTAGCCAGGGGCCGGTTCCACGAGCAGTACTTC
.	TRBJ1-1	TRBV25-1	.	CASSEGGTEAFF	TGTGCCAGCAGTGAAGGGGGCACTGAAGCTTTCTTT
.	TRBJ1-2	TRBV5-1	.	CASSPSLGDYGYTF	TGCGCCAGCAGCCCGAGTCTTGGGGACTATGGCTACACCTTC
.	TRBJ1-4	TRBV11-3	.	CASSLLISGPLLSTNEKLFF	TGTGCCAGCAGCTTACTCATTTCTGGGCCCCTTTTATCAACTAATGAAAAACTGTTTTTT
once	TRBJ1-2	TRBV20-1	.	CSVGATYGYTF	TGCAGTGTGGGGGCCACCTATGGCTACACCTTC
.	TRBJ2-5	TRBV6-5	TRBD2	CASKTGGRQETQYF	TGTGCCAGTAAAACGGGAGGGCGCCAAGAGACCCAGTACTTC
.	TRBJ2-3	TRBV5-1	TRBD2	CASALGLAGELDTQYF	TGCGCCAGCGCACTAGGACTAGCGGGAGAATTAGATACGCAGTATTTT
.	TRBJ2-1	TRBV2	.	CASSELMTNEQFF	TGTGCCAGCAGTGAGCTTATGACCAATGAGCAGTTCTTC
.	TRBJ2-7	TRBV27	TRBD2	CASSLLAEAYEQYF	TGTGCCAGCAGTTTACTAGCGGAGGCCTACGAGCAGTACTTC
once	TRBJ2-5	TRBV7-2	.	CASSLPTGLETQYF	TGTGCCAGCAGCTTGCCCACGGGGTTGGAGACCCAGTACTTC
.	TRBJ2-3	TRBV6-1	.	CASSDFRGDTQYF	TGTGCCAGCAGTGACTTCAGGGGAGATACGCAGTATTTT
.	TRBJ2-3	TRBV7-3	.	CASSRTSGGAGADTQYF	TGTGCCAGCAGCCGGACCTCTGGGGGGGCAGGCGCAGATACGCAGTATTTT
.	TRBJ1-3	TRBV6-5	TRBD1	CASSQNRGGNTIYF	TGTGCCAGCAGCCAAAACAGGGGTGGAAACACCATATATTTT
.	TRBJ2-7	TRBV11-3	.	CASSLSSGAYEQYF	TGTGCCAGCAGCTTAAGTAGCGGAGCCTACGAGCAGTACTTC
once	TRBJ1-1	TRBV4-2	.	CASSQDFGLNTEAFF	TGTGCCAGCAGCCAAGATTTTGGGCTGAACACTGAAGCTTTCTTT
.	TRBJ1-2	TRBV29-1	.	CSVAVDENYGYTF	TGCAGCGTTGCCGTCGACGAGAACTATGGCTACACCTTC
.	TRBJ2-7	TRBV6-1	.	CASLFAGTYEQYF	TGTGCCAGCCTCTTTGCCGGAACCTACGAGCAGTACTTC
once	TRBJ2-5	TRBV4-2	TRBD2	CASSQDHSGRTQYF	TGTGCCAGCAGCCAAGATCATAGCGGGAGAACCCAGTACTTC
.	TRBJ1-2	TRBV28	.	CASSSPLANYGYTF	TGTGCCAGCAGTTCCCCCCTCGCTAACTATGGCTACACCTTC
.	TRBJ2-3	TRBV6-1	TRBD1	CASRGQVRITDTQYF	TGTGCCAGCAGGGGACAGGTCAGGATCACAGATACGCAGTATTTT
.	TRBJ2-2	TRBV5-1	.	CASRTDGSQSGELFF	TGCGCCAGCAGGACGGACGGAAGTCAGTCCGGGGAGCTGTTTTTT
few	TRBJ2-6	TRBV5-5	.	CASSLGTSSGANVLTF	TGTGCCAGCAGCTTGGGCACTAGCTCTGGGGCCAACGTCCTGACTTTC
.	TRBJ2-3	TRBV28	TRBD2	CASSLFSLAGGTDTQYF	TGTGCCAGCAGTTTATTCTCTCTAGCGGGAGGCACAGATACGCAGTATTTT